These 27 T cell receptor beta chains originate from one sample sequenced in a study of blood T cell repertoires in COVID-19. Clones were read by immunoSEQ multiplex PCR, and TCRdb kept only the in-frame ones, dropping some. The sample lists approximately 170,000 clones, around 80% seen once, with 8% to 13% in the top ten. The sequencing sample was made of peripheral blood. These receptor sequences come from a man aged 60 to 69 with active or convalescent COVID-19.

This sequence joins TRBV28 and TRBJ2-7, with D perhaps TRBD2 (5 bases). Germline assignment: CDR1 MDHEN and CDR2 SYDVKM. This CDR3 is built from 14 residues. Trimming left V 6 bases short and J 6 bases short, with 18 bases between. The CDR3 nucleotides read TGTGCCAGCAGGTTCTCACGGGCGCGGGCCGAGCAGTACTTC. Translated, it gives CASRFSRARAEQYF.

The CDR3: CASSLGRGTGISYEQYF. The CDR3 nucleotides read TGTGCCAGCAGCTTAGGGAGGGGGACAGGTATCTCCTACGAGCAGTACTTC. V is TRBV13 and J is TRBJ2-7; TRBD1 matches at 8 bases. V lost 0 bases, J lost 0 bases, and 7 bases stayed unmatched. The CDR3 spans 17 residues. The germline V gene has CDR1 PRHDT and CDR2 FYEKMQ (reference sequence).

V and J are TRBV7-9 and TRBJ1-5; TRBD1 matches 10 bases. J was trimmed by 3 bases and V by 9 bases; bases with no gene match: 5. Germline values: CDR1 SEHNR, CDR2 FQNEAQ (reference sequence). The CDR3 is 14 residues long. In nucleotides, the CDR3 is TGTGCCAGAGCGGGACAGGGGCTCAATCAGCCCCAGCATTTT. Its translation is CARAGQGLNQPQHF.

This clone has more than one count but fewer than ten. One junction end does not reproduce the germline sequence, and a read error may be involved. V gene TRBV11-3 combines with J gene TRBJ1-5; the D gene is possibly TRBD1 (6 bases). This CDR3 comprises 11 residues. Per germline, CDR1 SGHNT and CDR2 YENEEA. Written as DNA, the CDR3 is TGTGCCAGCAGCTTAGAAATCGGACAGAATTTT. Protein sequence: CASSLEIGQNF.

The gene calls are TRBV9 and TRBJ1-2; TRBD1 is a possible D gene (6 bases). Germline V gives CDR1 SGDLS, CDR2 YYNGEE. Trimming removed 5 bases at V and 8 bases at J, with 22 bases between. CDR3 length equals 15 residues. The CDR3 DNA reads as TGTGCCAGCAGTTCTAGCCTTGGGACACCGGTCGGCTACACCTTC. This sequence encodes CASSSSLGTPVGYTF.

This clone was seen a few times. This rearrangement joins TRBV6-5 to TRBJ1-5; tentatively, D is TRBD1 (5 bases). CDR1 is MNHEY and CDR2 is SVGAGI in the germline V gene. V shed 4 bases and J shed 2 bases, with 12 bases lying between them. The CDR3 runs to 15 residues. The CDR3 DNA reads TGTGCCAGCAGTTCAAGGGGCTCTGGCAATCAGCCCCAGCATTTT. As protein: CASSSRGSGNQPQHF.

The chain employs TRBV6-5 and TRBJ2-5; 7 positions agree with TRBD2. The ends lost 4 bases at V and 2 bases at J; junction bases unmatched: 10. Germline V gene sequence: CDR1 MNHEY, CDR2 SVGAGI. This CDR3 comprises 16 residues. The CDR3 protein is CASSSPWEGRQETQYF. CDR3 nucleotides: TGTGCCAGCAGTTCACCCTGGGAGGGCAGGCAAGAGACCCAGTACTTC.

The chain links TRBV10-3 to TRBJ2-3; D is perhaps TRBD1 (6 bases). The CDR3 is 15 amino acids. The V gene lost 5 bases and the J gene lost 0 bases, with 12 bases spanning the gap. Germline V gene sequence: CDR1 ENHRY, CDR2 SYGVKD. The CDR3 loop is CAISRAGDSTDTQYF. The CDR3 DNA is TGTGCCATCAGTCGGGCAGGGGATAGCACAGATACGCAGTATTTT.

The J gene is TRBJ2-5, the V gene TRBV9; a possible D gene is TRBD1 (5 bases). CDR1 is SGDLS and CDR2 is YYNGEE in the germline V gene. V lost 1 base, J lost 5 bases, and 15 bases lay in between. The CDR3 totals 15 residues. The CDR3 sequence: CASSVSSGIGETQYF. CDR3 in DNA: TGTGCCAGCAGCGTAAGCTCAGGGATTGGCGAGACCCAGTACTTC.

V is TRBV5-1 and J is TRBJ1-1; D is unclear. V lost 4 bases and J 7 bases, leaving 17 bases between the germline ends. This CDR3 has 14 amino acids. Germline V gene data show CDR1 as SGHRS and CDR2 as YFSETQ. The CDR3 DNA reads TGCGCCAGCAGCGAGAGGACCGGGAGGGTTGAAGCTTTCTTT. Amino acid sequence: CASSERTGRVEAFF.

The chain recombines TRBV6-5 with TRBJ1-3; tentatively, D is TRBD1 (5 bases). The CDR3 is 14 residues long. V lost 11 bases to trimming and J lost 2 bases, with 16 bases between them. The V gene's germline CDR1 is MNHEY and CDR2 SVGAGI. Written as DNA, the CDR3 is TGTGCCGGTCGACGAGCAGGGACTGGAAACACCATATATTTT. Protein product: CAGRRAGTGNTIYF.

A few counts support this clone. The J gene is TRBJ1-1, the V gene TRBV11-1, with 7 positions matching TRBD1. Germline V gene lookup returns CDR1 SGHAT and CDR2 FQDESV (reference sequence). The CDR3 is 14 amino acids. Losses at the gene ends were 4 bases for V and 1 base for J; bases not matched to a gene: 3. The CDR3 protein is CASSSQGGNTEAFF. CDR3 nucleotides: TGTGCCAGCAGCTCTCAGGGGGGGAACACTGAAGCTTTCTTT.

This clone was found many times. The CDR3 region has the DNA TGTGCCAGCAGCTCCGACAGGGGGCCCTACGAGCAGTACTTC. Its protein is CASSSDRGPYEQYF. This rearrangement joins TRBV13 to TRBJ2-7, with 10 bases lining up with TRBD1. The V gene end was trimmed by 4 bases and the J gene end by 2 bases; junction bases not matched to a gene: 2. The CDR3 is made up of 14 amino acids. CDR1 is PRHDT, CDR2 FYEKMQ, per germline (reference sequence).

This clone occurred a few times. The rearrangement uses TRBV19 and TRBJ2-6; D gene unclear. Trimming took off 3 bases at V and 0 bases at J, with 9 bases between the two ends. The germline V gene has CDR1 LNHDA and CDR2 SQIVND (reference sequence). This CDR3 region has 16 residues. The CDR3 DNA sequence: TGTGCCAGTAGTATCCAACGCGGCTCTGGGGCCAACGTCCTGACTTTC. The encoded protein is CASSIQRGSGANVLTF. Filled out from reference TRBV19 and TRBJ2-6, the complete variable domain reads DGGITQSPKYLFRKEGQNVTLSCEQNLNHDAMYWYRQDPGQGLRLIYYSQIVNDFQKGDIAEGYSVSREKKESFPLTVTSAQKNPTAFYLCASSIQRGSGANVLTFGAGSRLTVL.

The J gene is TRBJ2-7, the V gene TRBV6-4, with 7 bases matching TRBD2. Trimming removed 3 bases from V and 2 bases from J; junction bases left unmatched: 10. The CDR3 is 16 amino acids. From germline, CDR1 is MRHNA and CDR2 SNTAGT. This CDR3 reads CASSETISGSTYEQYF. In nucleotides, the CDR3 is TGTGCCAGCAGTGAAACCATTAGCGGGTCAACCTACGAGCAGTACTTC.

This sequence joins TRBV2 and TRBJ1-1; D is ambiguous. Trimming removed 3 bases from V and 8 bases from J, with 10 bases in between. Germline CDR1 is SNHLY and CDR2 is FYNNEI. The CDR3 totals 12 residues. The CDR3 bases are TGTGCCAGCAGTGACGATTGGGCAGAAGCTTTCTTT. As protein: CASSDDWAEAFF.

The chain couples TRBV10-3 to TRBJ2-3; 8 bases map to TRBD1. V was clipped by 8 bases and J by 4 bases; unmatched bases: 8. CDR1 is ENHRY, CDR2 SYGVKD, per germline. This CDR3 spans 14 amino acids. The CDR3 region is CAIARDRSSDTQYF. The CDR3 region has the DNA TGTGCCATCGCCCGGGACAGGAGTTCAGATACGCAGTATTTT.

The CDR3 is CASSVQGATEAFF. In nucleotides, the CDR3 is TGCGCCAGCAGCGTACAGGGGGCCACTGAAGCTTTCTTT. V gene TRBV5-1 combines with J gene TRBJ1-1, with 9 nucleotides matching TRBD1. CDR1 and CDR2 (germline): SGHRS, YFSETQ. After removal of 4 bases from V and 4 bases from J, the junction contained 2 bases not matched to a gene. The CDR3 has 13 amino acids. The variable domain in full, with the rest retrieved from reference TRBV5-1 and TRBJ1-1, is KAGVTQTPRYLIKTRGQQVTLSCSPISGHRSVSWYQQTPGQGLQFLFEYFSETQRNKGNFPGRFSGRQFSNSRSEMNVSTLELGDSALYLCASSVQGATEAFFGQGTRLTVV.

V and J are TRBV5-4 and TRBJ2-3; 8 positions agree with TRBD1. The germline CDR1 and CDR2 sequences are SGHNT and YYREEE (reference sequence). The CDR3 extends over 14 amino acids. Losses at the gene ends were 5 bases for V and 6 bases for J; bases not matched to a gene: 8. The CDR3 DNA reads as TGTGCCAGCAGGGTGACAGGGGCACAGGATACGCAGTATTTT. Translated, it gives CASRVTGAQDTQYF.

CDR3 coding DNA: TGCAGTGCTAGTGACGAGGGAGTGGAGACCCAGTACTTC. This encodes CSASDEGVETQYF. This chain links TRBV20-1 with TRBJ2-5; D possibly corresponds to TRBD2 (5 bases). This CDR3 is 13 amino acids long. Germline CDR1 DFQATT, CDR2 SNEGSKA (reference sequence). V lost 3 bases to trimming and J lost 5 bases, with 13 bases between them.

The chain links TRBV9 to TRBJ2-1; maybe TRBD2 (5 bases). This CDR3 has 12 amino acids. V was trimmed by 2 bases and J by 7 bases, leaving 7 bases between them. Looked up from germline, CDR1 is SGDLS and CDR2 is YYNGEE. CDR3 DNA: TGTGCCAGCAGCGTGGAGGATAATGAGCAGTTCTTC. As protein: CASSVEDNEQFF. Drawing the rest from reference TRBV9 and TRBJ2-1, the complete variable domain is DSGVTQTPKHLITATGQRVTLRCSPRSGDLSVYWYQQSLDQGLQFLIQYYNGEERAKGNILERFSAQQFPDLHSELNLSSLELGDSALYFCASSVEDNEQFFGPGTRLTVL.

The genes are TRBV10-3 and TRBJ1-2; TRBD1 matches 7 bases. The trim removed 4 bases at V and 7 bases at J, leaving 6 bases unmatched. There are 13 residues in the CDR3. Germline CDR1 and CDR2: ENHRY and SYGVKD. CDR3 bases: TGTGCCATCAGTGCCGACAGGGACTCTGGCTACACCTTC. Translating gives CAISADRDSGYTF.

The gene calls are TRBV14 and TRBJ2-7; D may be TRBD2 (6 bases). CDR3 size: 13 residues. Per germline, CDR1 SGHDN and CDR2 FVKESK. V was shortened by 2 bases and J by 9 bases, with 14 bases between the two germline ends. The CDR3 loop reads CASSQWRRAGQYF. The CDR3 nucleotides are TGTGCCAGCAGCCAATGGAGGAGGGCGGGGCAGTACTTC. Looking up the rest from reference TRBV14 and TRBJ2-7 gives the full variable domain: EAGVTQFPSHSVIEKGQTVTLRCDPISGHDNLYWYRRVMGKEIKFLLHFVKESKQDESGMPNNRFLAERTGGTYSTLKVQPAELEDSGVYFCASSQWRRAGQYFGPGTRLTVT.

V and J are TRBV15 and TRBJ2-7; 10 bases align to TRBD1. Trimming at V came to 5 bases and at J to 4 bases, leaving 5 bases not matched to a gene. CDR1 and CDR2 (germline): LNHNV, YYDKDF (reference sequence). This CDR3 spans 14 amino acids. CDR3 in DNA: TGTGCCACCAGCCGAAGACAGGGGGCGTACGAGCAGTACTTC. Amino acid sequence: CATSRRQGAYEQYF.

J is TRBJ2-2 and V is TRBV11-2, with a possible D match to TRBD2 (5 bases). The CDR3 consists of 14 residues. Germline V CDR1 and CDR2: SGHAT, FQNNGV. Trimming removed 8 bases from V and 4 bases from J, with 14 bases in between. CDR3: CASGLSDSTGELFF. The CDR3 coding sequence is TGTGCCAGCGGACTTTCAGATAGCACCGGGGAGCTGTTTTTT.

V gene TRBV18 combines with J gene TRBJ2-3, with D uncertain. Trimming took 5 bases from V and 0 from J, leaving 3 bases between them. The CDR3 runs to 12 residues. In germline, CDR1 is KGHSH, CDR2 LQKENI. The CDR3 is CASSSSTDTQYF. DNA of the CDR3: TGTGCCAGCTCATCTAGCACAGATACGCAGTATTTT.

The chain has TRBV3-1 (or the pseudogene TRBV3-2) and TRBJ1-6; no firm D call. CDR3 size: 15 residues. V was pared by 1 base and J by 3 bases, with 7 bases between. CDR1 and CDR2 from the germline V gene are LGHDT and YNNKEL (reference sequence). CDR3 in DNA: TGTGCCAGCAGCCAAGCAGGCAGCTATAATTCACCCCTCCACTTT. As protein: CASSQAGSYNSPLHF.